Here is one T cell receptor beta chain with its context. Its antigen remains unidentified. TCRdb fed the 5' RACE reads into MiXCR, producing one record per CDR3 protein. This sample yields just under 550,000 distinct CDR3 sequences, of which around 21% are seen a single time; about an eighth belongs to the top ten. Germline V gene sequence: CDR1 MNHEY, CDR2 SVGEGT. The CDR3 runs to 16 residues. V gave up 5 bases and J gave up 1 base, with 15 bases separating them. The sample comes from a study of T-cell memory formation after mild COVID-19. General study findings and limits: Chiefly within CM and EM were the contracting CD4+ clones; CD8+ ones were within EMRA.

V is TRBV6-2 or TRBV6-3 and J is TRBJ1-5; perhaps TRBD1 as D (5 bases). Sequencing was done on a sample of PBMCs or a T cell subset sorted from them (not recorded which). This TCR was sampled from an adult woman who had mild COVID-19 (a few samples of this study predate the infection). Cell type and time point are not known. The CDR3 sequence is CASSQQATQSNQPQHF. CDR3 in DNA: TGTGCCAGCAGTCAACAGGCCACCCAGAGCAATCAGCCCCAGCATTTT.